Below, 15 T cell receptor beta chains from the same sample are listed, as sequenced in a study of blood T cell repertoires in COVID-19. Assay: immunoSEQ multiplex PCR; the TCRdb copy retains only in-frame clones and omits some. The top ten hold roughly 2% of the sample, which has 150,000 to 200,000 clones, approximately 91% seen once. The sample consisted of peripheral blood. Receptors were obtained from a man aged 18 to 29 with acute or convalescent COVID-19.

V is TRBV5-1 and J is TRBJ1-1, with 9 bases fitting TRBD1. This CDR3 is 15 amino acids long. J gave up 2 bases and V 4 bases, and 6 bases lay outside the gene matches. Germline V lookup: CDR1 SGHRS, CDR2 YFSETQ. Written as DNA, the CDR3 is TGCGCCAGCAGCGGACAGGGGATTGAAAACACTGAAGCTTTCTTT. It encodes CASSGQGIENTEAFF.

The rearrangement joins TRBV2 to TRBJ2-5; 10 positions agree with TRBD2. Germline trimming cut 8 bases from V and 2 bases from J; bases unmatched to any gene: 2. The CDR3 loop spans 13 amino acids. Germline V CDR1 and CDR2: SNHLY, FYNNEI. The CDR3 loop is CASQTSGQETQYF. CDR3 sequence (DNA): TGTGCCAGCCAGACTAGCGGGCAAGAGACCCAGTACTTC.

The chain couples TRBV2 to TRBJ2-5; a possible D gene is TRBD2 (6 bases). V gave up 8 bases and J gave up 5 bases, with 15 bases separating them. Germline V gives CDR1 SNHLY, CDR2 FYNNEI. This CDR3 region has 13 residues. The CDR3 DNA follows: TGTGCCAGCGACCTCGCAGGGAGGGAGACCCAGTACTTC. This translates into CASDLAGRETQYF.

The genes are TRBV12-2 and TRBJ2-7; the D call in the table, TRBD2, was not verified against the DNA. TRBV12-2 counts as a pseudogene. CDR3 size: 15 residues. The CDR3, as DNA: TGTGCAAGTCGCTCGACTAGCGGGCCCTCCTACGAGCAGTACTTC. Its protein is CASRSTSGPSYEQYF.

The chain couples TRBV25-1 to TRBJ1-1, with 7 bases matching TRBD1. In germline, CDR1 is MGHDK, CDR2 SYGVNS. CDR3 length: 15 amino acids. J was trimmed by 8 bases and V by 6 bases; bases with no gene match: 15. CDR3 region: CASSPSRTGRWEAFF. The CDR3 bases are TGTGCCAGCAGCCCCAGCAGGACAGGCCGCTGGGAAGCTTTCTTT.

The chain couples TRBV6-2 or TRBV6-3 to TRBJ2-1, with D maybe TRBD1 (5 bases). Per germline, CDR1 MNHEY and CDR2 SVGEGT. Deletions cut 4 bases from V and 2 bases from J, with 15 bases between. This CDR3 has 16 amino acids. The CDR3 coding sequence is TGTGCCAGCAGTTCCGCCAGGGTAGGAACCTACAATGAGCAGTTCTTC. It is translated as CASSSARVGTYNEQFF.

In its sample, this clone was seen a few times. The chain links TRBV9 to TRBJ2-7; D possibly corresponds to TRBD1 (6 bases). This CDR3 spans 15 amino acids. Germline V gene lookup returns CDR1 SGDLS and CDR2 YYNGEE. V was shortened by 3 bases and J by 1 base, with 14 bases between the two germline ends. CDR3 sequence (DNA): TGTGCCAGCAGCGATGGGGCAGGGGTGTCCTACGAGCAGTACTTC. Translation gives CASSDGAGVSYEQYF.

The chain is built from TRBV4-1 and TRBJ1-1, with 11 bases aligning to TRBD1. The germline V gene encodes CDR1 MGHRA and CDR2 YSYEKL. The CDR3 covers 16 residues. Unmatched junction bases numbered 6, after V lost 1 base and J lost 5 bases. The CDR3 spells CASSQAGQGALTEAFF. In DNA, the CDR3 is TGCGCCAGCAGCCAAGCCGGACAGGGGGCGCTGACTGAAGCTTTCTTT.

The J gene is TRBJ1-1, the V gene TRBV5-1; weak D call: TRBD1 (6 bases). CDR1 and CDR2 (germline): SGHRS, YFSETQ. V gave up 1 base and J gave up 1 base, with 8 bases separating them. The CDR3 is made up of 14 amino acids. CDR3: CASSLTGQNTEAFF. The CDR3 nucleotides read TGCGCCAGCAGCTTGACAGGGCAGAACACTGAAGCTTTCTTT.

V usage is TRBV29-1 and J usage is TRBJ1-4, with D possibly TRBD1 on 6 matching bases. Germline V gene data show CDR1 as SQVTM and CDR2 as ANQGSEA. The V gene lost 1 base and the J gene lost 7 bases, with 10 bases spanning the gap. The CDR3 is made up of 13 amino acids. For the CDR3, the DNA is TGCAGCGTTGAAGTGCAGGGGAGTGAAAAACTGTTTTTT. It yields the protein CSVEVQGSEKLFF.

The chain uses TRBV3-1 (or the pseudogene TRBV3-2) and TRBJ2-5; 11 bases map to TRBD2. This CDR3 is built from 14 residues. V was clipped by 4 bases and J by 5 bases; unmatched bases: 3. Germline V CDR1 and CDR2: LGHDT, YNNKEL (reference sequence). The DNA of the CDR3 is TGTGCCAGCAGCCTAGCGGGGGGGCCCGAGACCCAGTACTTC. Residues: CASSLAGGPETQYF.

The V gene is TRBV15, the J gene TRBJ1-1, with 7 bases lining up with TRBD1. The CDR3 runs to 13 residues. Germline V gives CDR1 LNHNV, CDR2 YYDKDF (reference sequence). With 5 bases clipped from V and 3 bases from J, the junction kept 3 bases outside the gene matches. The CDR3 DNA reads TGTGCCACCAGCGGGGACAGCTACACTGAAGCTTTCTTT. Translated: CATSGDSYTEAFF.

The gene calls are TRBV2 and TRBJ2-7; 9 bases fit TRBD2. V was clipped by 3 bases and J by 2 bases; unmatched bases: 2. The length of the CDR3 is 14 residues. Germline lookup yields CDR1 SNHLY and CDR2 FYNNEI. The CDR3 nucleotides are TGTGCCAGCAGTGATCTAGCGGGGACCTACGAGCAGTACTTC. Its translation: CASSDLAGTYEQYF.

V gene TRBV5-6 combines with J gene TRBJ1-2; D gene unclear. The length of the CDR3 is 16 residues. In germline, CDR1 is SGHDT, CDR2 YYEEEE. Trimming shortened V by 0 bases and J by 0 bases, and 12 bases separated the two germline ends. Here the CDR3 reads CASSLEGSLSNYGYTF. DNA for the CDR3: TGTGCCAGCAGCTTGGAAGGGAGTCTTTCTAACTATGGCTACACCTTC.

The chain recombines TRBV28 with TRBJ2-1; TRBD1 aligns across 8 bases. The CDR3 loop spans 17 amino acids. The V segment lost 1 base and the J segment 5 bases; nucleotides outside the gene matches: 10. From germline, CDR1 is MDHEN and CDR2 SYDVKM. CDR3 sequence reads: CASSLFVGQGRDNEQFF. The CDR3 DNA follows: TGTGCCAGCAGTTTATTCGTTGGACAGGGAAGGGACAATGAGCAGTTCTTC.